This T cell receptor beta chain was observed in a study of blood T cell repertoires in COVID-19. Across the whole study: Acute and convalescent COVID-19 samples came from the United States, Italy and Spain. T cells, B-cell-depleted T cells, or PBMCs supplied cDNA or gDNA.

Those enrolled in Seattle joined during active infection and were followed longitudinally afterward. Original processing notes: Reference gene primers were amplified, and this amplification served to estimate nucleated cell counts. The assay was immunoSEQ multiplex PCR, and TCRdb's table has in-frame clones only and misses some. The DNA gave D and trimming, while V, J and clone size come from that table. Of 390,000 or so clones detected, roughly nine tenths appear once; the ten largest clones hold around 3%. Sequencing used peripheral blood. This receptor was obtained from a woman in her twenties or thirties with COVID-19, enrolled during active disease.

The CDR3 sequence: CASSQVGGQPQHF. In nucleotides, the CDR3 is TGCGCCAGCAGCCAGGTAGGGGGTCAGCCCCAGCATTTT. The chain carries TRBV4-3 and TRBJ1-5; D may be TRBD1 (6 bases). From germline, CDR1 is LGHNA and CDR2 YSLEER. V dropped 3 bases and J dropped 6 bases, with 9 bases sitting between them. The CDR3 is 13 residues long.